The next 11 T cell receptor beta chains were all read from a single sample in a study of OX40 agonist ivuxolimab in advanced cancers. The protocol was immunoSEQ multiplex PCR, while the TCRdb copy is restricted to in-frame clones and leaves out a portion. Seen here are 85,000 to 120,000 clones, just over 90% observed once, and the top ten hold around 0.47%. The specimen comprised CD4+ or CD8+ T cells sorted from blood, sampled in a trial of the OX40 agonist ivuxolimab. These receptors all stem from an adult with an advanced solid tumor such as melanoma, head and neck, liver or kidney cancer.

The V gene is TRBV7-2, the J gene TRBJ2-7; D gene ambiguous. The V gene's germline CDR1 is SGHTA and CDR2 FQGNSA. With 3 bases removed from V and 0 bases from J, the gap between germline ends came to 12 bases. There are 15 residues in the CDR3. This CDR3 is CASSFVAANSYEQYF. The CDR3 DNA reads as TGTGCCAGCAGCTTCGTGGCGGCTAACTCCTACGAGCAGTACTTC.

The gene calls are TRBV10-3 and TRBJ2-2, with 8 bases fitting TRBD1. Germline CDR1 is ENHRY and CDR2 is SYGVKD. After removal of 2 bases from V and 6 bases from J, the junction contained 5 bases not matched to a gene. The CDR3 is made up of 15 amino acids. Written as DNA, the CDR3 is TGTGCCATCAGTGAGCCGGACAGGGCGTCCGGGGAGCTGTTTTTT. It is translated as CAISEPDRASGELFF.

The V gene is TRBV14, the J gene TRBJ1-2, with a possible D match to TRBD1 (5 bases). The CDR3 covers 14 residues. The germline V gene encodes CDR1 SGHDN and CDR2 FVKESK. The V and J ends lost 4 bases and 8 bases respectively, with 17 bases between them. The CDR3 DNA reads TGTGCCAGCAGCCCGCAGGGAGGGTTCGGCGGCTACACCTTC. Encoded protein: CASSPQGGFGGYTF. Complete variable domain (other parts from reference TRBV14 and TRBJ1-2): EAGVTQFPSHSVIEKGQTVTLRCDPISGHDNLYWYRRVMGKEIKFLLHFVKESKQDESGMPNNRFLAERTGGTYSTLKVQPAELEDSGVYFCASSPQGGFGGYTFGSGTRLTVV.

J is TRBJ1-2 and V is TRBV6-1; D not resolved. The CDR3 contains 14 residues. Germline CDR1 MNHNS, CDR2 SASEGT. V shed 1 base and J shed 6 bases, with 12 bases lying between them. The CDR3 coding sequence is TGTGCCAGCAGTGAAGGGCAGGTATCCGATGGCTACACCTTC. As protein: CASSEGQVSDGYTF.

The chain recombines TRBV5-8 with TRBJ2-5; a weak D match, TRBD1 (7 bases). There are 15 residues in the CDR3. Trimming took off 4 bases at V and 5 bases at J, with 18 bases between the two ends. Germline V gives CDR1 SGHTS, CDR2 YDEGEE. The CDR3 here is CASSINRGGSETQYF. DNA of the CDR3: TGTGCCAGCAGCATAAACAGGGGAGGTTCGGAGACCCAGTACTTC. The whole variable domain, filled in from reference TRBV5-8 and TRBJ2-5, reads EAGVTQSPTHLIKTRGQQATLRCSPISGHTSVYWYQQALGLGLQFLLWYDEGEERNRGNFPPRFSGRQFPNYSSELNVNALELEDSALYLCASSINRGGSETQYFGPGTRLLVL.

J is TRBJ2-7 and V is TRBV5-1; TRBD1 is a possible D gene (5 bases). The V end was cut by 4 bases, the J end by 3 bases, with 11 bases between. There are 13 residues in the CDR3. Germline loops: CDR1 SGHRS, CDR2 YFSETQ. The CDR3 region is CASSPAQVYEQYF. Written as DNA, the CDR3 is TGCGCCAGCAGCCCGGCACAGGTCTACGAGCAGTACTTC.

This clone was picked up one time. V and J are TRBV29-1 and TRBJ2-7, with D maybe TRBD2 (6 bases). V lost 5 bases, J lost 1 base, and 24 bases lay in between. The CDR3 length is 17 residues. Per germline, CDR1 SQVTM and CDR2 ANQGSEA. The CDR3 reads CSVNARGGAGLSYEQYF. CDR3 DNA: TGCAGCGTTAACGCCCGGGGCGGGGCAGGTTTATCCTACGAGCAGTACTTC.

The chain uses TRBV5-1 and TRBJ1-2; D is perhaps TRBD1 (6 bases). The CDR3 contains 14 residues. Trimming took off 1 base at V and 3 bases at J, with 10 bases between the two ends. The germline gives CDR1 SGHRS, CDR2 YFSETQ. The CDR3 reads CASSLRDTDYGYTF. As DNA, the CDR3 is TGCGCCAGCAGCTTGAGGGACACCGACTATGGCTACACCTTC.

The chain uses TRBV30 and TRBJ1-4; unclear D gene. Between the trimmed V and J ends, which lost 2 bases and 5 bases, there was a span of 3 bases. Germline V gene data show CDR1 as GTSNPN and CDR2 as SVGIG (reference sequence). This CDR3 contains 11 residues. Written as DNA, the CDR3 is TGTGCCTGGAGTTCGAATGAAAAACTGTTTTTT. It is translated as CAWSSNEKLFF.

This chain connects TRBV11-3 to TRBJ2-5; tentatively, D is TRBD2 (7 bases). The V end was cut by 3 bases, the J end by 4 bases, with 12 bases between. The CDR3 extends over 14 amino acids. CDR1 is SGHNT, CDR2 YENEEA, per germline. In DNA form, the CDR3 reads TGTGCCAGCAGCTTTGGGGGGGCCGGAGAGACCCAGTACTTC. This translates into CASSFGGAGETQYF.

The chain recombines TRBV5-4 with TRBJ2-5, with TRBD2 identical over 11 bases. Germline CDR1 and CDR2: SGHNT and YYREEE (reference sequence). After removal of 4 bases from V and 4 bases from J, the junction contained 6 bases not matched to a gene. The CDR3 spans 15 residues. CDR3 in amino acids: CASSPTSGGRETQYF. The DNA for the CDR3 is TGTGCCAGCAGCCCCACTAGCGGGGGACGAGAGACCCAGTACTTC.